A selection of T cell receptor beta chains follows, all from one sample in a study of T cells after yellow fever vaccination. TCRdb re-called the 5' RACE reads through MiXCR, storing one row per CDR3 protein. The sample has some 300,000 distinct CDR3 sequences, less than 9.5% seen once. The sequenced sample was CD4+ T cells sorted from PBMCs, obtained 5 days after the yellow fever booster vaccination. These receptors all stem from a man aged 18 to 29 who received the YFV17D yellow fever vaccine. Each CDR3 is given with its conserved first and last residue. D genes are given only for firm matches. Only part of the rows carry a size: once, few, many, or a class if the clone is expanded.

V,J,size,D,CDR3,DNA
TRBV12-5,TRBJ2-3,NA,NA,CASGFPGVTDTQYF,TGTGCTAGTGGCTTCCCCGGCGTAACAGATACGCAGTATTTT
TRBV11-2,TRBJ2-3,once,TRBD2,CASSLGLAGGSTDTQYF,TGTGCCAGCAGCTTGGGACTAGCGGGGGGGAGCACAGATACGCAGTATTTT
TRBV6-6,TRBJ1-4,few,NA,CASREFTSAKLFF,TGTGCCAGCAGGGAGTTTACCTCGGCAAAACTGTTTTTT
TRBV12-3/TRBV12-4,TRBJ2-5,NA,NA,CASRGGAAGETQYF,TGTGCCTCCCGGGGCGGGGCTGCAGGGGAGACCCAGTACTTC
TRBV18,TRBJ1-1,few,NA,CASSPLARGHWNTEAFF,TGTGCCAGCTCACCACTTGCACGGGGACACTGGAACACTGAAGCTTTCTTT
TRBV18,TRBJ2-5,NA,TRBD2,CASSPVAGEETQYF,TGTGCCAGCTCACCAGTAGCGGGGGAGGAGACCCAGTACTTC
TRBV5-6,TRBJ2-2,NA,NA,CASSLADSIVTGELFF,TGTGCCAGCAGCTTGGCCGACAGCATAGTCACCGGGGAGCTGTTTTTT
TRBV20-1,TRBJ2-2,few,NA,CSARPVLGTGELFF,TGCAGTGCTAGGCCCGTTCTGGGGACCGGGGAGCTGTTTTTT
TRBV10-3,TRBJ1-1,few,TRBD1,CAIRSLGQASEAFF,TGTGCCATCCGATCGCTGGGACAGGCTAGTGAAGCTTTCTTT
TRBV5-1,TRBJ1-6,NA,NA,CASSLEPGHSYNSPLHF,TGCGCCAGCAGCTTGGAACCGGGCCACTCCTATAATTCACCCCTCCACTTT
TRBV6-6,TRBJ2-5,few,NA,CASRDPLGETQYF,TGTGCCAGCCGGGACCCACTAGGGGAGACCCAGTACTTC
TRBV4-3,TRBJ2-3,NA,TRBD1,CASSHKTGGPDTQYF,TGCGCCAGCAGCCACAAGACAGGGGGCCCAGATACGCAGTATTTT
TRBV20-1,TRBJ1-4,few,NA,CSARRGRNEKLFF,TGCAGTGCTAGAAGGGGCCGTAATGAAAAACTGTTTTTT
TRBV24-1,TRBJ2-2,NA,TRBD2,CATRGANTGELFF,TGTGCCACCCGGGGGGCGAACACCGGGGAGCTGTTTTTT
TRBV19,TRBJ2-3,NA,NA,CASSILSPADTQYF,TGTGCCAGTAGTATTCTGAGCCCCGCAGATACGCAGTATTTT
TRBV6-9,TRBJ2-1,many,TRBD1,CASSSGQGVNEQFF,TGTGCCAGCAGTTCGGGACAGGGGGTTAATGAGCAGTTCTTC
TRBV5-1,TRBJ2-1,NA,TRBD2,CASSLETSGGGNEQFF,TGCGCCAGCAGCTTGGAGACTAGCGGGGGGGGCAATGAGCAGTTCTTC
TRBV5-1,TRBJ2-2,NA,NA,CASSLVALLGYPTGELFF,TGCGCCAGCAGCTTGGTGGCCTTACTGGGCTATCCCACCGGGGAGCTGTTTTTT
TRBV2,TRBJ2-2,NA,NA,CASTGTANTGELFF,TGTGCCAGCACTGGGACGGCGAACACCGGGGAGCTGTTTTTT
TRBV7-2,TRBJ1-1,NA,NA,CASSPPGALYTEAFF,TGTGCCAGCAGCCCCCCCGGGGCTCTTTACACTGAAGCTTTCTTT
TRBV20-1,TRBJ1-1,many,NA,CSATIQVNTEAFF,TGCAGTGCTACTATACAGGTGAACACTGAAGCTTTCTTT
TRBV5-1,TRBJ2-5,NA,TRBD2,CASSQRLAQETQYF,TGCGCCAGCAGCCAGCGACTAGCCCAAGAGACCCAGTACTTC
TRBV20-1,TRBJ1-5,NA,NA,CSATGQPQHF,TGCAGTGCTACGGGTCAGCCCCAGCATTTT
TRBV7-9,TRBJ1-6,few,NA,CASTSQGRVALHF,TGTGCCAGCACTTCTCAAGGGCGGGTCGCCCTCCACTTT
TRBV14,TRBJ2-3,many,NA,CASSQAISTDTQYF,TGTGCCAGCAGCCAGGCCATAAGCACAGATACGCAGTATTTT
TRBV20-1,TRBJ2-3,NA,NA,CSARGPRNRAGIDTQYF,TGCAGTGCTAGAGGGCCCCGAAACCGGGCAGGTATAGATACGCAGTATTTT
TRBV6-1,TRBJ1-5,few,NA,CASSVLKGQPQHF,TGTGCCAGCAGTGTCCTTAAAGGTCAGCCCCAGCATTTT
TRBV15,TRBJ2-5,many,NA,CATSRDSFSKTQYF,TGTGCCACCAGCAGGGATTCCTTTTCGAAGACCCAGTACTTC
TRBV6-5,TRBJ2-2,few,NA,CASSYRRDSLNTGELFF,TGTGCCAGCAGTTACCGGAGGGACAGTCTGAACACCGGGGAGCTGTTTTTT
TRBV4-3,TRBJ1-4,NA,NA,CASSQKNALFF,TGCGCCAGCAGCCAAAAGAACGCACTGTTTTTT
TRBV2,TRBJ2-3,few,NA,CASKTGSTDTQYF,TGTGCCAGCAAGACGGGCAGCACAGATACGCAGTATTTT
TRBV3-1,TRBJ2-3,NA,TRBD2,CASSQDLSGGGADTQYF,TGTGCCAGCAGCCAAGATTTGAGCGGGGGTGGCGCAGATACGCAGTATTTT
TRBV5-1,TRBJ2-5,many,NA,CTSRPLSSAETQYF,TGCACCTCACGGCCCCTTTCTAGCGCGGAGACCCAGTACTTC
TRBV2,TRBJ2-3,NA,NA,CASSEARTPQGTQYF,TGTGCCAGCAGTGAAGCTCGGACGCCACAGGGTACGCAGTATTTT
TRBV5-1,TRBJ1-4,few,NA,CASATGGPNEKLFF,TGCGCCAGCGCGACTGGAGGGCCTAATGAAAAACTGTTTTTT
TRBV23-1,TRBJ2-5,many,TRBD2,CASSQRLAGAQETQYF,TGCGCCAGCAGTCAACGGCTAGCGGGGGCCCAAGAGACCCAGTACTTC
TRBV6-5,TRBJ2-5,many,NA,CASTGGGPETQYF,TGTGCCAGCACTGGGGGGGGGCCCGAGACCCAGTACTTC
TRBV20-1,TRBJ2-5,NA,TRBD2,CSALSGRAWETQYF,TGCAGTGCTCTTAGCGGGCGGGCATGGGAGACCCAGTACTTC
TRBV20-1,TRBJ2-1,few,NA,CSARSPQSSYNEQFF,TGCAGTGCTAGATCGCCGCAGAGCTCCTACAATGAGCAGTTCTTC
TRBV20-1,TRBJ2-2,NA,NA,CSARDPVGGELFF,TGCAGTGCTAGGGACCCGGTCGGCGGGGAGCTGTTTTTT
TRBV2,TRBJ2-2,many,NA,CASSEASPGELFF,TGTGCCAGCAGTGAAGCCTCCCCCGGGGAGCTGTTTTTT
TRBV20-1,TRBJ2-5,many,NA,CSALGPDQETQYF,TGCAGTGCTCTAGGACCAGATCAAGAGACCCAGTACTTC
TRBV6-5,TRBJ2-7,few,TRBD1,CASSPSGTGTYEQYF,TGTGCCAGCAGTCCCTCAGGGACAGGAACCTACGAGCAGTACTTC
TRBV19,TRBJ2-1,NA,TRBD2,CASKPGGEGDEQFF,TGTGCCAGTAAGCCCGGGGGGGAAGGCGATGAGCAGTTCTTC
TRBV4-1,TRBJ1-2,few,NA,CASSQTGRQSDGYTF,TGCGCCAGCAGCCAAACAGGCCGGCAGAGCGATGGCTACACCTTC
TRBV10-3,TRBJ2-3,few,TRBD2,CAIKLTSGTDTQYF,TGTGCCATCAAGTTGACTAGCGGCACAGATACGCAGTATTTT
TRBV5-1,TRBJ2-3,few,TRBD2,CASSLALAGVSDTQYF,TGCGCCAGCAGCTTGGCGCTAGCGGGGGTGTCGGATACGCAGTATTTT
TRBV18,TRBJ1-1,many,NA,CASSGRGEGNTEAFF,TGTGCCAGCTCCGGCCGGGGTGAGGGGAACACTGAAGCTTTCTTT
TRBV6-5,TRBJ2-1,many,NA,CASTEGEGRPNEQFF,TGTGCCAGCACCGAGGGGGAGGGGAGACCCAATGAGCAGTTCTTC
TRBV6-5,TRBJ2-7,few,NA,CASSYLSVGNYEQYF,TGTGCCAGCAGTTACCTTTCCGTGGGCAACTACGAGCAGTACTTC
TRBV20-1,TRBJ1-2,NA,TRBD1,CSARLDRDVYGYTF,TGCAGTGCTAGACTTGACAGGGACGTTTATGGCTACACCTTC